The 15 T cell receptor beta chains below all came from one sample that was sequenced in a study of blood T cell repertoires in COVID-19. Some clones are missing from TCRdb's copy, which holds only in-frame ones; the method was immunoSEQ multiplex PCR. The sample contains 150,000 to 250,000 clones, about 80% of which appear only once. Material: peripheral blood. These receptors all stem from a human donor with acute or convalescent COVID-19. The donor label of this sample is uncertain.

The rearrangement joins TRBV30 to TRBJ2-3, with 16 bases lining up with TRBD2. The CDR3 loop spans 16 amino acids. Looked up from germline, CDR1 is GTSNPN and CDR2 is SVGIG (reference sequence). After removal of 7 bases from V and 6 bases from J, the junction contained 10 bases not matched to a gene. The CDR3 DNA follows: TGTGCCTTTTCCGCGGGACTAGCGGGAGGGGGGGATACGCAGTATTTT. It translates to CAFSAGLAGGGDTQYF.

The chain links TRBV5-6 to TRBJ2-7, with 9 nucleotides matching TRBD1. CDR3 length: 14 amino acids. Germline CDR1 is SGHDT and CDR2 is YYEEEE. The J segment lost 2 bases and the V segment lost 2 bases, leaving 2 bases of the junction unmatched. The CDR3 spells CASSLQGATYEQYF. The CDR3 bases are TGTGCCAGCAGCTTACAGGGGGCCACCTACGAGCAGTACTTC.

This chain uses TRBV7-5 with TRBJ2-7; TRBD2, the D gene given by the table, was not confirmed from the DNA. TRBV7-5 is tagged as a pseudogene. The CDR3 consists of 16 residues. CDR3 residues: CVRSSRLAGHSYEQYF. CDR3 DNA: TGTGTCAGAAGCTCTAGACTAGCGGGGCACTCCTACGAGCAGTACTTC.

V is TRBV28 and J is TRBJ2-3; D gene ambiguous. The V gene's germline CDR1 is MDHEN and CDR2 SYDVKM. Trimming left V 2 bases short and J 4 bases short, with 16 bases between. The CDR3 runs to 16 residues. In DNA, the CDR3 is TGTGCCAGCAGTTTAATGGGCCTGAAAGGCTCAGATACGCAGTATTTT. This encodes CASSLMGLKGSDTQYF.

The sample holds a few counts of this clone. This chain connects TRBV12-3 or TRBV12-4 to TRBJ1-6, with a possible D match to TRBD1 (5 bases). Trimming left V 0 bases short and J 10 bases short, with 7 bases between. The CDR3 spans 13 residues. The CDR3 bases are TGTGCCAGCAGTTTAGCAGGGGTCTCACCCCTCCACTTT. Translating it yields CASSLAGVSPLHF.

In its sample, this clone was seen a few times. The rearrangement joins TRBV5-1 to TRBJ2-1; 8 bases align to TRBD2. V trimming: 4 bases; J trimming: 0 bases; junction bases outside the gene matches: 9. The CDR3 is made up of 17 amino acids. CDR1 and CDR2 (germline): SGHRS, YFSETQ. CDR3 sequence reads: CASSKTSATSSYNEQFF. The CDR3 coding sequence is TGCGCCAGCAGCAAGACTAGCGCGACTAGCTCCTACAATGAGCAGTTCTTC.

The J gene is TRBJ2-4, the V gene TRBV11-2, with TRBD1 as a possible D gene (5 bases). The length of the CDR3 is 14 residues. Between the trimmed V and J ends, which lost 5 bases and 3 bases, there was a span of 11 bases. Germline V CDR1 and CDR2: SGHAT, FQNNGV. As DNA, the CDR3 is TGTGCCAGCAGCCGTAGGGGTATCAAAAACATTCAGTACTTC. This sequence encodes CASSRRGIKNIQYF.

Here the CDR3 reads CASSPGWETQYF. Written as DNA, the CDR3 is TGTGCCAGTAGTCCCGGTTGGGAGACCCAGTACTTC. The gene calls are TRBV19 and TRBJ2-5; D remains ambiguous. Trimming cost V 5 bases and J 5 bases, with 9 bases left between them. The CDR3 covers 12 residues. Germline CDR1 reads LNHDA; CDR2 reads SQIVND (reference sequence).

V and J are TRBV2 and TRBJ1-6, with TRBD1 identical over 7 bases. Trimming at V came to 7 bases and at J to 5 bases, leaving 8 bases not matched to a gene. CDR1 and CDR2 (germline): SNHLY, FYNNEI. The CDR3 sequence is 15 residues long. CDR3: CASKPQGPNNSPLHF. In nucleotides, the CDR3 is TGTGCCAGCAAGCCACAGGGGCCGAATAATTCACCCCTCCACTTT. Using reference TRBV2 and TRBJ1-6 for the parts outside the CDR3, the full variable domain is EPEVTQTPSHQVTQMGQEVILRCVPISNHLYFYWYRQILGQKVEFLVSFYNNEISEKSEIFDDQFSVERPDGSNFTLKIRSTKLEDSAMYFCASKPQGPNNSPLHFGNGTRLTVT.

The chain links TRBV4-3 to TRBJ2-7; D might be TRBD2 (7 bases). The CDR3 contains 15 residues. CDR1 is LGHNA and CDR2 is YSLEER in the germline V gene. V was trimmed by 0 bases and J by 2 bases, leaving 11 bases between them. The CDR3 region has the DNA TGCGCCAGCAGCCAAGAGAGGGGGGGCCCCTACGAGCAGTACTTC. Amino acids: CASSQERGGPYEQYF.

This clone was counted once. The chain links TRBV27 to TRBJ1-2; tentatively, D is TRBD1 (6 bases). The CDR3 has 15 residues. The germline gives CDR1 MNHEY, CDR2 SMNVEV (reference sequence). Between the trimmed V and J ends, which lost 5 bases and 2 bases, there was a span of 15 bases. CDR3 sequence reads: CASSNNREGNYGYTF. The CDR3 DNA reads TGTGCCAGCAGTAACAACAGGGAGGGCAACTATGGCTACACCTTC.

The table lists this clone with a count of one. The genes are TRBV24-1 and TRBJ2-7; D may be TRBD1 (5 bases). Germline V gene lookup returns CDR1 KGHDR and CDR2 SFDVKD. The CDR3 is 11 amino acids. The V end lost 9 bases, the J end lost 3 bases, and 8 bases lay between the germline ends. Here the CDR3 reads CATGDSYEQYF. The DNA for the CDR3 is TGTGCCACCGGAGACAGCTACGAGCAGTACTTC.

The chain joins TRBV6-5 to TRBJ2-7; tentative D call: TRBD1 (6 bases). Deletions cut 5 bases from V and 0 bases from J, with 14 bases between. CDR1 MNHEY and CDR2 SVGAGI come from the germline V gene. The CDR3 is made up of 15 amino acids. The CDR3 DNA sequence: TGTGCCAGCAGTCACGGGACACCACCCTCCTACGAGCAGTACTTC. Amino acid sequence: CASSHGTPPSYEQYF.

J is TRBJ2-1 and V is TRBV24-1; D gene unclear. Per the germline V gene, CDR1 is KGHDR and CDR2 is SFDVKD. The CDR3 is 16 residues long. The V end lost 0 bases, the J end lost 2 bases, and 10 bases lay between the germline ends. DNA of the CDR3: TGTGCCACCAGTGATTTGTCTAGTAAGGCCTACAATGAGCAGTTCTTC. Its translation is CATSDLSSKAYNEQFF.

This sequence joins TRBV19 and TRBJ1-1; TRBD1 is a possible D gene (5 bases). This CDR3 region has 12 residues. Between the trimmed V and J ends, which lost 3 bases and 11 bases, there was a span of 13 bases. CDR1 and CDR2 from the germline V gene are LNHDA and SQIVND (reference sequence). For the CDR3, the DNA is TGTGCCAGTAGTATCTCGGACATGCGCGCTTTCTTT. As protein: CASSISDMRAFF.